This T cell receptor (beta chain) was documented in a study of cytomegalovirus exposure and HLA in healthy donors. The study, taken as a whole, reports: Cytomegalovirus-associated TCR beta chains were listed, numbering 150 to 200.

PCR involved 60 Vbeta and 13 Jbeta primers. Sequencing was performed with immunoSEQ multiplex PCR; in TCRdb, only in-frame clones are kept and a portion is missing. The table has hundreds of thousands of clones, roughly 82% seen once. The germline gives CDR1 SEHNR, CDR2 FQNEAQ (reference sequence). The CDR3 totals 16 residues. The V and J ends lost 4 bases and 6 bases, in that order; junction bases with no gene match: 11. Healthy bone marrow donors made up the cohort. This clone was recorded a few times. The antigen is undetermined. The chain recombines TRBV7-9 with TRBJ2-1, with 8 bases that match TRBD2. Material: PBMCs. This clonotype was sampled from a man in his forties in good health and CMV-seropositive. The CDR3 spells CASSSWASGHVNEQFF. DNA of the CDR3: TGTGCCAGCAGCTCGTGGGCTAGCGGGCATGTCAATGAGCAGTTCTTC.